The 29 T cell receptor beta chains listed next were all sequenced from one sample in a study of cytomegalovirus exposure and HLA in healthy donors. The study ran its PCR with 60 Vbeta and 13 Jbeta primers. Sequencing used immunoSEQ multiplex PCR; TCRdb keeps in-frame clones, though not all of them. The sample lists around 150,000 clones, approximately 80% occurring once. The sequenced material came from PBMCs. Receptor source: a man under 40 in good health and CMV-seropositive.

The rearrangement joins TRBV11-1 to TRBJ2-3, with 8 bases that match TRBD2. The CDR3 runs 14 residues. Trimming at V came to 4 bases and at J to 1 base, leaving 1 base not matched to a gene. Germline CDR1 SGHAT, CDR2 FQDESV (reference sequence). CDR3 in amino acids: CASSSTSGTDTQYF. The CDR3 DNA is TGTGCCAGCAGCTCGACTAGCGGCACAGATACGCAGTATTTT. Full variable domain (missing parts from reference TRBV11-1 and TRBJ2-3): EAEVAQSPRYKITEKSQAVAFWCDPISGHATLYWYRQILGQGPELLVQFQDESVVDDSQLPKDRFSAERLKGVDSTLKIQPAELGDSAMYLCASSSTSGTDTQYFGPGTRLTVL.

Only a few counts were recorded for this clone. V usage is TRBV7-6 and J usage is TRBJ2-6; D uncertain. Germline lookup yields CDR1 SGHVS and CDR2 FNYEAQ. Deletions cut 0 bases from V and 4 bases from J, with 10 bases between. The CDR3 is made up of 16 amino acids. The CDR3 DNA reads as TGTGCCAGCAGCTTAGCGTCTGGAGCCGGGGCCAACGTCCTGACTTTC. Translation: CASSLASGAGANVLTF.

J is TRBJ2-1 and V is TRBV6-6; tentative D call: TRBD1 (6 bases). V was cut by 2 bases and J by 7 bases, with 18 bases left in between. Germline V gives CDR1 MNHNY, CDR2 SVGAGI (reference sequence). The CDR3 has 16 amino acids. The CDR3 region is CASSYKQQGTSNEQFF. In DNA form, the CDR3 reads TGTGCCAGCAGTTACAAACAACAGGGTACAAGTAATGAGCAGTTCTTC.

This chain joins TRBV6-1 and TRBJ1-2, with D perhaps TRBD1 (6 bases). V shed 9 bases and J shed 3 bases, with 11 bases lying between them. This CDR3 spans 12 amino acids. Germline CDR1 MNHNS, CDR2 SASEGT. The CDR3 sequence: CASSGTHYGYTF. In DNA form, the CDR3 reads TGTGCCAGTTCCGGGACACACTATGGCTACACCTTC.

The chain has TRBV6-1 and TRBJ1-4, with D perhaps matching TRBD1 (5 bases). The CDR3 sequence is 16 residues long. Germline-derived CDR1 and CDR2 are MNHNS and SASEGT. Trimming removed 3 bases at V and 4 bases at J, with 15 bases between. CDR3 amino acids: CASSEGYGGDNEKLFF. The CDR3, as DNA: TGTGCCAGCAGTGAGGGTTACGGAGGGGATAATGAAAAACTGTTTTTT.

The chain combines TRBV7-3 with TRBJ1-2, with TRBD1 identical over 8 bases. The CDR3 totals 13 residues. The V and J ends lost 5 bases and 8 bases, in that order; junction bases with no gene match: 7. The germline V gene has CDR1 SGHTA and CDR2 FQGTGA. CDR3 loop: CASSPGTGSGYTF. DNA of the CDR3: TGTGCCAGCAGCCCCGGGACAGGTAGCGGCTACACCTTC.

The chain has TRBV18 and TRBJ1-5; D ambiguous. There are 14 residues in the CDR3. V was clipped by 4 bases and J by 7 bases, with 14 bases between them. The V gene's germline CDR1 is KGHSH and CDR2 LQKENI. The CDR3 protein is CASSQQSLGQPQHF. The CDR3 DNA reads as TGTGCCAGCTCACAGCAGTCCCTAGGCCAGCCCCAGCATTTT.

The chain joins TRBV11-2 to TRBJ1-2; no clear D. The CDR3 runs to 15 residues. In germline, CDR1 is SGHAT, CDR2 FQNNGV. The ends were cut back, 6 bases at V and 2 bases at J, with 16 bases in the middle. The CDR3 region has the DNA TGTGCCAGCAGTCGCCCCCGGGGTTCGAACTATGGCTACACCTTC. Translation: CASSRPRGSNYGYTF. The variable domain in full, with the rest retrieved from reference TRBV11-2 and TRBJ1-2, is EAGVAQSPRYKIIEKRQSVAFWCNPISGHATLYWYQQILGQGPKLLIQFQNNGVVDDSQLPKDRFSAERLKGVDSTLKIQPAKLEDSAVYLCASSRPRGSNYGYTFGSGTRLTVV.

The chain combines TRBV5-6 with TRBJ1-2; no firm D call. The CDR3 runs 15 residues. Trimming removed 2 bases from V and 2 bases from J, with 13 bases in between. CDR1 is SGHDT, CDR2 YYEEEE, per germline. In nucleotides, the CDR3 is TGTGCCAGCAGCTTCGACTCGTGGGTGAACTATGGCTACACCTTC. Encoded protein: CASSFDSWVNYGYTF.

The rearrangement joins TRBV5-1 to TRBJ2-1, with 10 bases that match TRBD1. V shed 5 bases and J 7 bases; nucleotides not matched to a gene: 9. The CDR3 runs 15 residues. The germline V gene encodes CDR1 SGHRS and CDR2 YFSETQ. CDR3 sequence: CASSPDRGKINEQFF. The DNA for the CDR3 is TGCGCCAGCAGTCCGGACAGGGGGAAGATAAATGAGCAGTTCTTC.

The chain combines TRBV13 with TRBJ2-4; a weak D match, TRBD2 (5 bases). V lost 3 bases and J lost 1, with 16 bases in between. CDR1 and CDR2 from the germline V gene are PRHDT and FYEKMQ (reference sequence). This CDR3 spans 17 amino acids. The CDR3 DNA reads as TGTGCCAGCAGCTTGGAAGTGGGTCGCGGGGCCAAAAACATTCAGTACTTC. Protein: CASSLEVGRGAKNIQYF.

CDR3 nucleotides: TGTGCCAGCAGTTCCCCATCCCTACTGTCGAAAGAGCAGTACTTC. Residues: CASSSPSLLSKEQYF. The chain combines TRBV28 with TRBJ2-7, with no clear D. Per the germline V gene, CDR1 is MDHEN and CDR2 is SYDVKM. The V and J ends lost 4 bases and 7 bases respectively, with 20 bases between them. The CDR3 loop spans 15 amino acids.

The genes are TRBV2 and TRBJ2-3; no reliable D call. This CDR3 has 13 residues. Deletions cut 1 base from V and 8 bases from J, with 10 bases between. CDR1 and CDR2 from the germline V gene are SNHLY and FYNNEI. The DNA for the CDR3 is TGTGCCAGCAGTGAAGTGGTTGGGCGTACGCAGTATTTT. It translates to CASSEVVGRTQYF.

The chain couples TRBV5-1 to TRBJ1-2; 7 nucleotides line up with TRBD1. Germline-derived CDR1 and CDR2 are SGHRS and YFSETQ. The CDR3 sequence is 14 residues long. Unmatched junction bases numbered 7, after V lost 4 bases and J lost 4 bases. The CDR3 loop reads CASSPEGAGYGYTF. Written as DNA, the CDR3 is TGCGCCAGCAGCCCCGAGGGGGCCGGCTATGGCTACACCTTC.

The CDR3 is CATSGGFINEQFF. The CDR3 DNA sequence: TGTGCCACCAGCGGCGGGTTCATCAATGAGCAGTTCTTC. The chain links TRBV15 to TRBJ2-1, with a possible D match to TRBD2 (5 bases). There are 13 residues in the CDR3. CDR1 LNHNV and CDR2 YYDKDF come from the germline V gene (reference sequence). The V gene lost 5 bases and the J gene lost 6 bases, with 11 bases spanning the gap.

The chain recombines TRBV7-9 with TRBJ2-5; D is perhaps TRBD2 (5 bases). The CDR3 is made up of 14 amino acids. CDR1 is SEHNR, CDR2 FQNEAQ, per germline (reference sequence). The germline V and J ends were trimmed by 1 base and 1 base, with 7 bases remaining between them. CDR3 residues: CASSLGTGQETQYF. DNA for the CDR3: TGTGCCAGCAGCTTAGGGACTGGCCAAGAGACCCAGTACTTC.

This clone was seen a few times. The CDR3 spells CASSGQGVENTEAFF. The CDR3 DNA follows: TGCGCCAGCAGTGGACAGGGGGTTGAGAACACTGAAGCTTTCTTT. The chain joins TRBV5-1 to TRBJ1-1, with 10 bases fitting TRBD1. The CDR3 has 15 residues. Germline lookup yields CDR1 SGHRS and CDR2 YFSETQ. V lost 5 bases, J lost 1 base, and 5 bases stayed unmatched.

The V call is TRBV5-6, the J call TRBJ1-6; D might be TRBD1 (6 bases). Germline V gene lookup returns CDR1 SGHDT and CDR2 YYEEEE. The CDR3 runs 15 residues. The ends were cut back, 4 bases at V and 7 bases at J, with 15 bases in the middle. The CDR3 DNA reads as TGTGCCAGCAGCGACTTACAGGGTAGGAATTCACCCCTCCACTTT. Protein sequence: CASSDLQGRNSPLHF.

As to this clone: The same CDR3 can be traced to other DNA sequences in this sample. The chain carries TRBV5-6 and TRBJ1-3; D is uncertain. V lost 0 bases and J lost 4, with 8 bases in between. CDR1 and CDR2 from the germline V gene are SGHDT and YYEEEE. The CDR3 is 14 residues long. The CDR3 bases are TGTGCCAGCAGCTTGGGAGGAAGCGGAAACACCATATATTTT. Protein sequence: CASSLGGSGNTIYF.

The rearrangement uses TRBV6-6 and TRBJ2-5; a weak D match, TRBD2 (5 bases). The CDR3 is made up of 15 amino acids. Trimming pared 4 bases from V and 3 bases from J, leaving 15 bases between. Germline V gives CDR1 MNHNY, CDR2 SVGAGI (reference sequence). The CDR3 sequence is CASSSDRVGKETQYF. The CDR3 DNA reads as TGTGCCAGCAGTTCCGACCGGGTCGGGAAAGAGACCCAGTACTTC.

The J gene is TRBJ2-1, the V gene TRBV6-1, with D perhaps matching TRBD2 (5 bases). The V end lost 10 bases, the J end lost 8 bases, and 24 bases lay between the germline ends. The CDR3 runs to 15 residues. Germline V gives CDR1 MNHNS, CDR2 SASEGT. CDR3 sequence (DNA): TGTGCCACCCGGCCCGGAGCCTTATTGAGGGATGAGCAGTTCTTC. Protein sequence: CATRPGALLRDEQFF.

The chain carries TRBV7-3 and TRBJ2-1; D is possibly TRBD2 (6 bases). CDR1 is SGHTA and CDR2 is FQGTGA in the germline V gene. This CDR3 has 13 residues. V shed 11 bases and J shed 7 bases, with 18 bases lying between them. CDR3 coding DNA: TGTGCCCTCGCCTACCGGGGGTCGAATGAGCAGTTCTTC. This encodes CALAYRGSNEQFF.

The chain has TRBV18 and TRBJ1-3; tentative D call: TRBD1 (6 bases). Trimming pared 0 bases from V and 7 bases from J, leaving 19 bases between. Germline CDR1 is KGHSH and CDR2 is LQKENI. The CDR3 consists of 17 residues. The CDR3 coding sequence is TGTGCCAGCTCACCACCGGGGGGGACACAAGGCGGGAACACCATATATTTT. Protein sequence: CASSPPGGTQGGNTIYF.

The chain has TRBV28 and TRBJ1-5; the D is unclear. The germline gives CDR1 MDHEN, CDR2 SYDVKM. V was pared by 2 bases and J by 3 bases, with 20 bases between. The CDR3 extends over 18 amino acids. The CDR3 reads CASSLRSLVGASNQPQHF. The CDR3 DNA is TGTGCCAGCAGTTTACGGTCATTAGTCGGTGCTTCCAATCAGCCCCAGCATTTT.

This chain links TRBV7-8 with TRBJ1-1; 7 nucleotides line up with TRBD1. Per germline, CDR1 SGHVS and CDR2 FQNEAQ. The V segment lost 5 bases and the J segment 0 bases; nucleotides outside the gene matches: 12. The CDR3 covers 17 residues. The CDR3 protein is CASSPTGNRGLNTEAFF. For the CDR3, the DNA is TGTGCCAGCAGCCCGACAGGAAACAGGGGATTGAACACTGAAGCTTTCTTT.

V is TRBV5-1 and J is TRBJ1-1; D perhaps matches TRBD1 (5 bases). The CDR3 contains 13 residues. Germline loops: CDR1 SGHRS, CDR2 YFSETQ. Trimming took off 0 bases at V and 4 bases at J, with 7 bases between the two ends. CDR3 sequence (DNA): TGCGCCAGCAGCTTGGGACAGCTCACTGAAGCTTTCTTT. This sequence encodes CASSLGQLTEAFF.

J is TRBJ2-7 and V is TRBV21-1; the table calls TRBD2, which could not be checked here. TRBV21-1 is classified as a pseudogene. This CDR3 is 13 amino acids long. The CDR3 here is CASSKHSPHEQYF. Here the CDR3 DNA reads TGTGCCAGCAGCAAACACTCCCCTCACGAGCAGTACTTC.

The chain has TRBV5-5 and TRBJ1-1; D gene ambiguous. The V end lost 5 bases, the J end lost 5 bases, and 19 bases lay between the germline ends. Germline CDR1 and CDR2: SGHKS and YYEKEE (reference sequence). The CDR3 extends over 15 amino acids. CDR3 in DNA: TGTGCCAGCAGGCCCGTAGCGCAGAAGGGAACTGAAGCTTTCTTT. This codes for CASRPVAQKGTEAFF. Full variable domain (remainder filled in from reference TRBV5-5 and TRBJ1-1): DAGVTQSPTHLIKTRGQQVTLRCSPISGHKSVSWYQQVLGQGPQFIFQYYEKEERGRGNFPDRFSARQFPNYSSELNVNALLLGDSALYLCASRPVAQKGTEAFFGQGTRLTVV.

V gene TRBV6-1 combines with J gene TRBJ1-1; 7 bases are a match to TRBD1. Germline V CDR1 and CDR2: MNHNS, SASEGT. With 5 bases clipped from V and 8 bases from J, the junction kept 11 bases outside the gene matches. The CDR3 contains 14 residues. CDR3 DNA: TGTGCCAGCAGTACAGAGACAGGGAAGTTGGAAGCTTTCTTT. This sequence encodes CASSTETGKLEAFF.